Listed below are T cell receptor beta chains from one sample, sequenced in a study of blood T cell repertoires in COVID-19. Libraries were prepared by immunoSEQ multiplex PCR; TCRdb keeps only in-frame clonotypes and omits some of them. The sample includes hundreds of thousands of clones, around 87% of them seen just once. Sequencing was carried out using peripheral blood. The receptor set was obtained from a woman in her fifties or sixties who had recovered from COVID-19. Each CDR3 is given with its conserved first and last residue. Each record gives: clone size, J gene, V gene, D gene, CDR3 DNA, CDR3 protein. The D gene is left open where the match is weak. For some rows the clone size is stated as once, few or many, or as a class when expanded; others skip it.

abundance: once
j_gene: TRBJ2-5
v_gene: TRBV19
d_gene: NA
CDR3nt: TGTGCCAGTAGTATTTGGCAGAAAGAGACCCAGTACTTC
CDR3aa: CASSIWQKETQYF

abundance: many
j_gene: TRBJ1-2
v_gene: TRBV7-3
d_gene: TRBD1
CDR3nt: TGTGCCAGCAGCGCCTCGCAGGGGGACTATGGCTACACCTTC
CDR3aa: CASSASQGDYGYTF

abundance: NA
j_gene: TRBJ1-4
v_gene: TRBV6-5
d_gene: NA
CDR3nt: TGTGCCAGCAGTTACTCGACAGGCGGTAATGAAAAACTGTTTTTT
CDR3aa: CASSYSTGGNEKLFF

abundance: NA
j_gene: TRBJ2-3
v_gene: TRBV19
d_gene: TRBD2
CDR3nt: TGTGCCAGTAGTATCAGCGGGGGGAGAAATACGCAGTATTTT
CDR3aa: CASSISGGRNTQYF

abundance: NA
j_gene: TRBJ1-4
v_gene: TRBV28
d_gene: TRBD1
CDR3nt: TGTGCCAGCAGTTTAGCAGGGGGCGGTATCACAACTAATGAAAAACTGTTTTTT
CDR3aa: CASSLAGGGITTNEKLFF

abundance: NA
j_gene: TRBJ1-1
v_gene: TRBV9
d_gene: TRBD1
CDR3nt: TGTGCCAGCAGCGATGGGTGGACAGGGGGGGAAGCTTTCTTT
CDR3aa: CASSDGWTGGEAFF

abundance: few
j_gene: TRBJ1-5
v_gene: TRBV6-5
d_gene: NA
CDR3nt: TGTGCCAGCAGTTACGAGGCAGCCGGCAATCAGCCCCAGCATTTT
CDR3aa: CASSYEAAGNQPQHF

abundance: NA
j_gene: TRBJ2-3
v_gene: TRBV15
d_gene: TRBD2
CDR3nt: TGTGCCACCAGCACTAGCGGGGTCACAGATACGCAGTATTTT
CDR3aa: CATSTSGVTDTQYF

abundance: NA
j_gene: TRBJ1-2
v_gene: TRBV9
d_gene: NA
CDR3nt: TGTGCCAGCAGCGTAGCGTCCCCGAACACAGAAAATAACTATGGCTACACCTTC
CDR3aa: CASSVASPNTENNYGYTF

abundance: NA
j_gene: TRBJ2-3
v_gene: TRBV29-1
d_gene: TRBD2
CDR3nt: TGCAGCGTTCCTAGCGGGGGGGATACGCAGTATTTT
CDR3aa: CSVPSGGDTQYF

abundance: NA
j_gene: TRBJ1-3
v_gene: TRBV6-5
d_gene: NA
CDR3nt: TGTGCCAGCAGTTTGGGGGGATACTCTGGAAACACCATATATTTT
CDR3aa: CASSLGGYSGNTIYF

abundance: NA
j_gene: TRBJ2-1
v_gene: TRBV4-2
d_gene: TRBD2
CDR3nt: TGTGCCAGCAGCCAAGGGACTAGCAGAACCAATGAGCAGTTCTTC
CDR3aa: CASSQGTSRTNEQFF

abundance: NA
j_gene: TRBJ1-6
v_gene: TRBV30
d_gene: NA
CDR3nt: TGTGCCTGGATGATACGGGGGAAGGGGAATTCACCCCTCCACTTT
CDR3aa: CAWMIRGKGNSPLHF

abundance: NA
j_gene: TRBJ1-5
v_gene: TRBV3-1/TRBV3-2
d_gene: TRBD1
CDR3nt: TGTGCCAGCAGCCAAGATCAGGGGACAGTGGATCAGCCCCAGCATTTT
CDR3aa: CASSQDQGTVDQPQHF

abundance: NA
j_gene: TRBJ1-2
v_gene: TRBV9
d_gene: NA
CDR3nt: TGTGCCAGCAGCGTAGCATTCAGGGGATATGGCTACACCTTC
CDR3aa: CASSVAFRGYGYTF

abundance: NA
j_gene: TRBJ2-1
v_gene: TRBV5-1
d_gene: TRBD1
CDR3nt: TGCGCCAGCAGCCAAGCGGGACAGGGGGCGAATGAGCAGTTCTTC
CDR3aa: CASSQAGQGANEQFF

abundance: NA
j_gene: TRBJ2-5
v_gene: TRBV20-1
d_gene: TRBD2
CDR3nt: TGCAGTGCTAGTGGGACTAGCCACGCGACCCAGTACTTC
CDR3aa: CSASGTSHATQYF

abundance: once
j_gene: TRBJ2-2
v_gene: TRBV6-1
d_gene: TRBD1
CDR3nt: TGTGCCAGCAGTGAAGTGGGCCCGGGCCTAGGGGGCAGGGCCGGGGAGCTGTTTTTT
CDR3aa: CASSEVGPGLGGRAGELFF

abundance: NA
j_gene: TRBJ1-1
v_gene: TRBV7-8
d_gene: NA
CDR3nt: TGTGCCAGCAGCTTGGGCTCCCCCGGACAGATGAACACTGAAGCTTTCTTT
CDR3aa: CASSLGSPGQMNTEAFF

abundance: NA
j_gene: TRBJ1-5
v_gene: TRBV10-2
d_gene: NA
CDR3nt: TGCGCCAGCAGACTAACAGGAGATAGCAATCAGCCCCAGCATTTT
CDR3aa: CASRLTGDSNQPQHF

abundance: NA
j_gene: TRBJ1-1
v_gene: TRBV13
d_gene: NA
CDR3nt: TGTGCCAGCAGCCGTCCTGGGGGGTCGATGAACACTGAAGCTTTCTTT
CDR3aa: CASSRPGGSMNTEAFF

abundance: NA
j_gene: TRBJ1-4
v_gene: TRBV20-1
d_gene: NA
CDR3nt: TGCAGTGCTAGAAAGACAAGTAAACAGTTTTTT
CDR3aa: CSARKTSKQFF

abundance: NA
j_gene: TRBJ2-5
v_gene: TRBV6-5
d_gene: NA
CDR3nt: TGTGCCAGCAGCACAGGGTTAGGAGAGACCCAGTACTTC
CDR3aa: CASSTGLGETQYF

abundance: NA
j_gene: TRBJ1-2
v_gene: TRBV7-2
d_gene: TRBD1
CDR3nt: TGTGCCAGCAGCCCGAGGACAGGGCAGTACTATGGCTACACCTTC
CDR3aa: CASSPRTGQYYGYTF

abundance: NA
j_gene: TRBJ2-7
v_gene: TRBV3-1/TRBV3-2
d_gene: TRBD1
CDR3nt: TGTGCCAGCAGCCAAGATAGGACAGGGGTTGGGGAGCAGTACTTC
CDR3aa: CASSQDRTGVGEQYF

abundance: NA
j_gene: TRBJ2-3
v_gene: TRBV2
d_gene: TRBD2
CDR3nt: TGTGCCAGCAGCCGAAGGACTAGCGGGGGAGATACGCAGTATTTT
CDR3aa: CASSRRTSGGDTQYF

abundance: once
j_gene: TRBJ2-4
v_gene: TRBV6-5
d_gene: TRBD2
CDR3nt: TGTGCCAGCAGTCGTACCCTGGGGGGGACAAACATTCAGTACTTC
CDR3aa: CASSRTLGGTNIQYF

abundance: NA
j_gene: TRBJ2-5
v_gene: TRBV3-1/TRBV3-2
d_gene: TRBD2
CDR3nt: TGTGCCAGCAGCAAGTTAGCGGGAGGGCCGGAGACCCAGTACTTC
CDR3aa: CASSKLAGGPETQYF

abundance: NA
j_gene: TRBJ2-7
v_gene: TRBV28
d_gene: NA
CDR3nt: TGTGCCAGCAGTTTACTCTCCGCAGGGGGGTCCTACGAGCAGTACTTC
CDR3aa: CASSLLSAGGSYEQYF

abundance: NA
j_gene: TRBJ2-5
v_gene: TRBV30
d_gene: TRBD2
CDR3nt: TGTGCCTGGAGTAACCGGGGGGGGCTAGAGACCCAGTACTTC
CDR3aa: CAWSNRGGLETQYF

abundance: NA
j_gene: TRBJ1-1
v_gene: TRBV19
d_gene: NA
CDR3nt: TGTGCCAGTAGTATAGTCGCAGGGGCCAGCACTGAAGCTTTCTTT
CDR3aa: CASSIVAGASTEAFF

abundance: NA
j_gene: TRBJ1-2
v_gene: TRBV30
d_gene: NA
CDR3nt: TGTGCCTGGAGTGTATCTTCTGTGCGTTATGGCTACACCTTC
CDR3aa: CAWSVSSVRYGYTF

abundance: few
j_gene: TRBJ2-2
v_gene: TRBV28
d_gene: NA
CDR3nt: TGTGCCAGCAGTTTCTTGACCGGGGAGCTGTTTTTT
CDR3aa: CASSFLTGELFF

abundance: NA
j_gene: TRBJ1-1
v_gene: TRBV5-8
d_gene: NA
CDR3nt: TGTGCCAGCAGTCGCGGGCTGGCTGAAGCTTTCTTT
CDR3aa: CASSRGLAEAFF

abundance: NA
j_gene: TRBJ1-2
v_gene: TRBV18
d_gene: NA
CDR3nt: TGTGCCAGCTCACCTCGCGACATAGGCTATGGCTACACCTTC
CDR3aa: CASSPRDIGYGYTF

abundance: NA
j_gene: TRBJ2-1
v_gene: TRBV5-4
d_gene: NA
CDR3nt: TGTGCCAGCAGCCCGGACTTCTACGGTGATGAGCAGTTCTTC
CDR3aa: CASSPDFYGDEQFF

abundance: NA
j_gene: TRBJ1-4
v_gene: TRBV30
d_gene: TRBD1
CDR3nt: TGTGCCTGGAGTGTCCAGGGGGTAGTACTGTTTTTT
CDR3aa: CAWSVQGVVLFF

abundance: few
j_gene: TRBJ1-1
v_gene: TRBV30
d_gene: NA
CDR3nt: TGTGCCTGGGGTATGAACACTGAAGCTTTCTTT
CDR3aa: CAWGMNTEAFF

abundance: NA
j_gene: TRBJ1-2
v_gene: TRBV28
d_gene: TRBD1
CDR3nt: TGTGCCAGCAGTCCCGGACAGGGGCCTCTTCTTTCCTATGGCTACACCTTC
CDR3aa: CASSPGQGPLLSYGYTF

abundance: NA
j_gene: TRBJ1-2
v_gene: TRBV29-1
d_gene: TRBD1
CDR3nt: TGCAGCGTTGAATCAGGGGGAAGCTATGGCTACACCTTC
CDR3aa: CSVESGGSYGYTF

abundance: NA
j_gene: TRBJ2-7
v_gene: TRBV9
d_gene: NA
CDR3nt: TGTGCCAGCAGCGTAGGTAATTGGCCGGAGGGGGAGCAGTACTTC
CDR3aa: CASSVGNWPEGEQYF

abundance: NA
j_gene: TRBJ1-5
v_gene: TRBV18
d_gene: NA
CDR3nt: TGTGCCAGCTCACCACGTGGGGACACCCCCCCCAGTCAGCCCCAGCATTTT
CDR3aa: CASSPRGDTPPSQPQHF

abundance: NA
j_gene: TRBJ1-1
v_gene: TRBV10-1
d_gene: TRBD1
CDR3nt: TGCGCCAGCAGTGAGTCGAACAGGGGGCGCGGGTACACTGAAGCTTTCTTT
CDR3aa: CASSESNRGRGYTEAFF

abundance: NA
j_gene: TRBJ1-2
v_gene: TRBV30
d_gene: TRBD1
CDR3nt: TGTGCCTGGAGCACGACAGGGGATGGTGGCTACACCTTC
CDR3aa: CAWSTTGDGGYTF

abundance: NA
j_gene: TRBJ2-1
v_gene: TRBV4-1
d_gene: NA
CDR3nt: TGCGCCAGCAGCCATCCCCTAGACCTTAACAATGAGCAGTTCTTC
CDR3aa: CASSHPLDLNNEQFF

abundance: NA
j_gene: TRBJ1-2
v_gene: TRBV3-1/TRBV3-2
d_gene: TRBD1
CDR3nt: TGTGCCAGCAGCCAACCGGACAGGGCCTATGGCTACACCTTC
CDR3aa: CASSQPDRAYGYTF

abundance: NA
j_gene: TRBJ1-3
v_gene: TRBV7-6
d_gene: TRBD1
CDR3nt: TGTGCCAGCAGCTCCCAGACAGGGATGGGAAACACCATATATTTT
CDR3aa: CASSSQTGMGNTIYF

abundance: NA
j_gene: TRBJ2-1
v_gene: TRBV30
d_gene: TRBD2
CDR3nt: TGTGCCTGGAGTGGGGGGGGGTACAATGAGCAGTTCTTC
CDR3aa: CAWSGGGYNEQFF

abundance: NA
j_gene: TRBJ1-1
v_gene: TRBV19
d_gene: NA
CDR3nt: TGTGCCAGTAGTAGTAACAGAAACACTGAAGCTTTCTTT
CDR3aa: CASSSNRNTEAFF

abundance: NA
j_gene: TRBJ2-5
v_gene: TRBV24-1
d_gene: TRBD2
CDR3nt: TGTGCCACCAGTGACCTCGGGACTACTAGGGAGACCCAGTACTTC
CDR3aa: CATSDLGTTRETQYF

abundance: NA
j_gene: TRBJ1-5
v_gene: TRBV28
d_gene: NA
CDR3nt: TGTGCCAGCAGCCGGACAGCCGACACGCGGCCCCAGCATTTT
CDR3aa: CASSRTADTRPQHF

abundance: NA
j_gene: TRBJ1-6
v_gene: TRBV28
d_gene: TRBD1
CDR3nt: TGTGCCAGCAGGATGGGACAGGGAATACCACCCCTCCACTTT
CDR3aa: CASRMGQGIPPLHF

abundance: NA
j_gene: TRBJ2-5
v_gene: TRBV29-1
d_gene: NA
CDR3nt: TGCAGCGTTGTAAACTATCAAGAGACCCAGTACTTC
CDR3aa: CSVVNYQETQYF

abundance: NA
j_gene: TRBJ1-3
v_gene: TRBV7-2
d_gene: NA
CDR3nt: TGTGCCAGCAGCCCGGAGGGAGGGAGAAACACCATATATTTT
CDR3aa: CASSPEGGRNTIYF

abundance: NA
j_gene: TRBJ2-1
v_gene: TRBV6-5
d_gene: TRBD2
CDR3nt: TGTGCCAGCAGGACTAGCGGTCGAAATGAGCAGTTCTTC
CDR3aa: CASRTSGRNEQFF

abundance: NA
j_gene: TRBJ1-2
v_gene: TRBV28
d_gene: NA
CDR3nt: TGTGCCAGCAGTTCAGGGGTCCACAACTATGGCTACACCTTC
CDR3aa: CASSSGVHNYGYTF

abundance: NA
j_gene: TRBJ1-2
v_gene: TRBV7-2
d_gene: TRBD1
CDR3nt: TGTGCCAGCAGCCCTCGGACAGGGGCCGAATATGGCTACACCTTC
CDR3aa: CASSPRTGAEYGYTF

abundance: NA
j_gene: TRBJ1-5
v_gene: TRBV15
d_gene: NA
CDR3nt: TGTGCCACCAGCAGAGAACTAGACCAGCCCCAGCATTTT
CDR3aa: CATSRELDQPQHF

abundance: NA
j_gene: TRBJ1-2
v_gene: TRBV28
d_gene: NA
CDR3nt: TGTGCCAGCTTCGACGGGAACTATGGCTACACCTTC
CDR3aa: CASFDGNYGYTF